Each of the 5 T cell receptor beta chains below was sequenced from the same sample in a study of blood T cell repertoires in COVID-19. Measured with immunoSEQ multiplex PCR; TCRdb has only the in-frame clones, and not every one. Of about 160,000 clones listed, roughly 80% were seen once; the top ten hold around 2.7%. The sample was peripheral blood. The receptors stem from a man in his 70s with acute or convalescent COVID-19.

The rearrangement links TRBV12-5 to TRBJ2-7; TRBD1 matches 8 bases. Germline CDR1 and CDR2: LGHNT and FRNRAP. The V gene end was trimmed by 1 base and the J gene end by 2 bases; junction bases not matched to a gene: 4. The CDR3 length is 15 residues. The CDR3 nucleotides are TGTGCTAGTGGTTTGGGGTCGGGACAGGCCTACGAGCAGTACTTC. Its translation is CASGLGSGQAYEQYF.

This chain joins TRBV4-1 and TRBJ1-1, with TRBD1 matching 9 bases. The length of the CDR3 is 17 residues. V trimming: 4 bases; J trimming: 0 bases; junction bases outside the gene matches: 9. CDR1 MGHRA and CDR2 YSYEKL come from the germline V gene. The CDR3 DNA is TGCGCCAGCAGCCGAGAGTCGACAGGGGGTTTGAACACTGAAGCTTTCTTT. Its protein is CASSRESTGGLNTEAFF.

The CDR3 loop is CASRLPEESETQYF. The CDR3, as DNA: TGTGCCAGCAGACTCCCGGAGGAGTCAGAGACCCAGTACTTC. The V and J genes are TRBV11-2 and TRBJ2-5, with a weak D call TRBD2 (5 bases). Trimming took off 6 bases at V and 4 bases at J, with 15 bases between the two ends. The CDR3 contains 14 residues. CDR1 and CDR2 from the germline V gene are SGHAT and FQNNGV.

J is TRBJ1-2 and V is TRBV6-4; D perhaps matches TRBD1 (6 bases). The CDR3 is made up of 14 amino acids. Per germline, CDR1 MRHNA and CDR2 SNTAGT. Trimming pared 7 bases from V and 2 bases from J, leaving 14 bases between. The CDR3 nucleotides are TGTGCCAGCAAACCATCACAGGGAAACTATGGCTACACCTTC. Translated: CASKPSQGNYGYTF.

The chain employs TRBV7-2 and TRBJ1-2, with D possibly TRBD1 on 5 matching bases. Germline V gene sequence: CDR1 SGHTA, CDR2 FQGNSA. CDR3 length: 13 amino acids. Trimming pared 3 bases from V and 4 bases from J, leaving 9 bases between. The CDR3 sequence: CASSFGQLYGYTF. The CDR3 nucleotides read TGTGCCAGCAGCTTCGGACAACTCTATGGCTACACCTTC.